The T cell receptor beta chain under discussion was sequenced for a study of OX40 agonist ivuxolimab in advanced cancers. Across the whole study: Patients were dosed with the agonistic anti-OX40 (CD134) antibody ivuxolimab. Anti-PD-1, anti-PD-L1 or anti-CTLA-4 therapy given earlier was allowed, and approximately 40% had some. Three patients got partial responses; one had hepatocellular carcinoma and two had cutaneous melanoma. Study-level points and caveats: Among some nonresponders, normalized T-cell clonal expansion was also low.

In the case of this clone: Its matching antigen is unknown.

Germline V gives CDR1 SGHVS, CDR2 FNYEAQ. V was trimmed by 3 bases and J by 4 bases, leaving 9 bases between them. The CDR3 spans 13 residues. Clones were sequenced by immunoSEQ multiplex PCR, and TCRdb holds only the in-frame ones, with some missing. The data show 60,000 to 75,000 clones, with roughly 84% seen just once and around 26% held by the top ten. The sequence was collected from an adult with an advanced solid tumor such as melanoma, head and neck, liver or kidney cancer. The chain combines TRBV7-6 with TRBJ1-2; D is undetermined. Here the sequenced sample was CD4+ or CD8+ T cells sorted from blood, taken in a trial of the OX40 agonist ivuxolimab. The CDR3 reads CASSFGLGYGYTF. The DNA of the CDR3 is TGTGCCAGCAGCTTTGGGCTTGGCTATGGCTACACCTTC. The complete variable domain, with remaining parts taken from reference TRBV7-6 and TRBJ1-2, reads GAGVSQSPRYKVTKRGQDVALRCDPISGHVSLYWYRQALGQGPEFLTYFNYEAQQDKSGLPNDRFSAERPEGSISTLTIQRTEQRDSAMYRCASSFGLGYGYTFGSGTRLTVV.